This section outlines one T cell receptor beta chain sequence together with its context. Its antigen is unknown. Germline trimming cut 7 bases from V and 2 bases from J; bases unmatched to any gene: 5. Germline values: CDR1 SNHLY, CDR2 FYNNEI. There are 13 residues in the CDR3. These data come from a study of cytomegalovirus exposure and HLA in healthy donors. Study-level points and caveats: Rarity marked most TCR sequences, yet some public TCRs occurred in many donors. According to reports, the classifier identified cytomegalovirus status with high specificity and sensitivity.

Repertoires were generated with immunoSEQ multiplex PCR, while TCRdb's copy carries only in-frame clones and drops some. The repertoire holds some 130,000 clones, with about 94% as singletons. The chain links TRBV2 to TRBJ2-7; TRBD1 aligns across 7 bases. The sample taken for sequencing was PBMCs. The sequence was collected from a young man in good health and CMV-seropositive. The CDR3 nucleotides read TGTGCCAGCACTGACAGGGTGGCCTACGAGCAGTACTTC. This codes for CASTDRVAYEQYF.